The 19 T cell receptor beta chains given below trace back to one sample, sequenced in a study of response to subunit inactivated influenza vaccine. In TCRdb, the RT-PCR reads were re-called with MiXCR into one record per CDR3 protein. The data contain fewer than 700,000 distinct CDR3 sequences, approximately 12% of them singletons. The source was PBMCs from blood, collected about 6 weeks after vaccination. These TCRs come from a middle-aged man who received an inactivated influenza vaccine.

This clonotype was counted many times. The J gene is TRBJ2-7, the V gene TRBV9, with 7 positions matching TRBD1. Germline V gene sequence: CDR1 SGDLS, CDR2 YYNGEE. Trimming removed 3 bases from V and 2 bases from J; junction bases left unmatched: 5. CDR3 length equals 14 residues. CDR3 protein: CASSERQGAYEQYF. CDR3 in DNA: TGTGCCAGCAGCGAACGACAGGGAGCCTACGAGCAGTACTTC.

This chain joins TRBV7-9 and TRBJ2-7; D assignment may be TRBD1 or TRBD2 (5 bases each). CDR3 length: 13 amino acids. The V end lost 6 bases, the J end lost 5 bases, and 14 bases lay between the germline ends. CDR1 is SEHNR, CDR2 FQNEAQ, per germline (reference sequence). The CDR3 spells CASRPLGTHEQYF. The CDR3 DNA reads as TGTGCCAGCAGACCTCTCGGGACCCACGAGCAGTACTTC.

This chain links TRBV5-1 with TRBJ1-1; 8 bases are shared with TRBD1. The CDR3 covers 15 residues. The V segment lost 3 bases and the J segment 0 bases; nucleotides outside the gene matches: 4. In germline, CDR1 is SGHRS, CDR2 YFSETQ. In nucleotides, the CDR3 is TGCGCCAGCAGCTGGTACAGGGGGATGAACACTGAAGCTTTCTTT. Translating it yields CASSWYRGMNTEAFF.

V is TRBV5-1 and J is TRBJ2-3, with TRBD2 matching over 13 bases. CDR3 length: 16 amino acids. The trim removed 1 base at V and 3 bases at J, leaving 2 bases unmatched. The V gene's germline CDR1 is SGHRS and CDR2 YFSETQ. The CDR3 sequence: CASSLPGLAGTDTQYF. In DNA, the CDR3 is TGCGCCAGCAGCTTGCCGGGACTAGCGGGAACAGATACGCAGTATTTT.

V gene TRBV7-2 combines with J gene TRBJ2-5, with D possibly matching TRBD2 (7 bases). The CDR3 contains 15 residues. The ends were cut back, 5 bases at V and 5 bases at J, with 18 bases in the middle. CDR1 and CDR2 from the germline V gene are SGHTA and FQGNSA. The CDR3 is CASSPSRGGWETQYF. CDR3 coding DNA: TGTGCCAGCAGCCCAAGCCGCGGGGGCTGGGAGACCCAGTACTTC. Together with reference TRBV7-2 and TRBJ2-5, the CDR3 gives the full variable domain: GAGVSQSPSNKVTEKGKDVELRCDPISGHTALYWYRQSLGQGLEFLIYFQGNSAPDKSGLPSDRFSAERTGGSVSTLTIQRTQQEDSAVYLCASSPSRGGWETQYFGPGTRLLVL.

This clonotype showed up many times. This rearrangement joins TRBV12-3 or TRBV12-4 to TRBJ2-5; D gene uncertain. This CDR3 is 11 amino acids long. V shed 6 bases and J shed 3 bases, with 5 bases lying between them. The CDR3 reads CASSPKETQYF. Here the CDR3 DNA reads TGTGCCAGCAGCCCGAAAGAGACCCAGTACTTC.

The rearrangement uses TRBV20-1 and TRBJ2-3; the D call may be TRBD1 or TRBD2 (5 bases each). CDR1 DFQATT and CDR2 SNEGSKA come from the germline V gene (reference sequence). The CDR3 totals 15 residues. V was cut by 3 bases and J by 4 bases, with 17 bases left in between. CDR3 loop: CSASGDGGNPDTQYF. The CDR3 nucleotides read TGCAGTGCTAGTGGGGACGGTGGTAATCCAGATACGCAGTATTTT.

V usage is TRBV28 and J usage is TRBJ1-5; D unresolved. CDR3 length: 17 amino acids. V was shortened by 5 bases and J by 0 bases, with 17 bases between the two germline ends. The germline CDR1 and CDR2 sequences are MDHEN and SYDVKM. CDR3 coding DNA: TGTGCCAGCAGTACTATCCACGGACCAAGTAGCAATCAGCCCCAGCATTTT. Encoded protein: CASSTIHGPSSNQPQHF.

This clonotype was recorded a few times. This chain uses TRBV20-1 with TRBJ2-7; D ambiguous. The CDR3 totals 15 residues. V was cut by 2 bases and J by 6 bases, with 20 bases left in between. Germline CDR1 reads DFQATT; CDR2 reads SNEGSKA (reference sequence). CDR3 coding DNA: TGCAGTGCTAGAAGGCAGGATAGACACCTACGCGAGCAGTACTTC. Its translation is CSARRQDRHLREQYF.

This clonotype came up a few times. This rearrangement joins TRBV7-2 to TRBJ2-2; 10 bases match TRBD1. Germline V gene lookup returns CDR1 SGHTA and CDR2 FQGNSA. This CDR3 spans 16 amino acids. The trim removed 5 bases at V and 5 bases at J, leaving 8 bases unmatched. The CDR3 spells CASSPPGQGLTGELFF. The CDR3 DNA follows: TGTGCCAGCAGCCCACCGGGACAGGGGTTAACCGGGGAGCTGTTTTTT.

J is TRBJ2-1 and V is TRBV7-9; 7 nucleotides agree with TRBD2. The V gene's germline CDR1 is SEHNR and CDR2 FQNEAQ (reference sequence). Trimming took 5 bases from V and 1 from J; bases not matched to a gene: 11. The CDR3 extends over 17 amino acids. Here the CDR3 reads CASSLSRLAVSYNEQFF. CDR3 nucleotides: TGTGCCAGCAGCCTCTCAAGGCTAGCGGTGTCCTACAATGAGCAGTTCTTC.

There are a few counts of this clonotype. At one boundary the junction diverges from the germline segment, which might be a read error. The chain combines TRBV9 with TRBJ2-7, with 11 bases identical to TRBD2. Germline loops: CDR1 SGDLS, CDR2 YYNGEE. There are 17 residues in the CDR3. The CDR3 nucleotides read TGTGCCAGCAGCGTAGGACTAGCGGGGAGTACCTCCCACGAGCAGTACTTC. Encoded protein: CASSVGLAGSTSHEQYF.

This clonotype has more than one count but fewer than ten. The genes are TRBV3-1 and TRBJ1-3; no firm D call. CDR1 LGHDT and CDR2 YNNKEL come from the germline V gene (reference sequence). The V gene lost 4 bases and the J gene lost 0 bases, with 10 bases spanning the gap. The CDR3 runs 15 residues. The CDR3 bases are TGTGCCAGCAGCCGCGACACGATCTCTGGAAACACCATATATTTT. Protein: CASSRDTISGNTIYF.

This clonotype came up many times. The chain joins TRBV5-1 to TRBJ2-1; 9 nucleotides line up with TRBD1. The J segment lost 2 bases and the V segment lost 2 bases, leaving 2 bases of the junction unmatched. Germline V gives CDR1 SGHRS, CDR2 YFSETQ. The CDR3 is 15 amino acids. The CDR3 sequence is CASSLGQGPYNEQFF. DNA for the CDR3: TGCGCCAGCAGCTTAGGACAGGGGCCCTACAATGAGCAGTTCTTC.

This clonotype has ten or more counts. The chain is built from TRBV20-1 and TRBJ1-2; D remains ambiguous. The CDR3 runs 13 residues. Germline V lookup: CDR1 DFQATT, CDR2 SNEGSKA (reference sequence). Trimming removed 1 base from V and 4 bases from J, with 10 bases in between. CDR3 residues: CSARGSEGYGYTF. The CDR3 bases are TGCAGTGCTAGAGGGTCAGAGGGCTATGGCTACACCTTC.

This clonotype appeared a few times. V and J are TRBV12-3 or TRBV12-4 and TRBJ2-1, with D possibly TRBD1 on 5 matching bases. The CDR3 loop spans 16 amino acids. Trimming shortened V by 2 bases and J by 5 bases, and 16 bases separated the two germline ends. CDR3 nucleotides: TGTGCCAGCAGTTTATTTTTGGGGCAGGCCAACAATGAGCAGTTCTTC. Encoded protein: CASSLFLGQANNEQFF.

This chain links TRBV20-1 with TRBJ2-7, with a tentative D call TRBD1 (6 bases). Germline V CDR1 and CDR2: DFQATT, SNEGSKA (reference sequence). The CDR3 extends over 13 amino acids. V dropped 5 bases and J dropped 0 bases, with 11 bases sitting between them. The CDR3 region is CSAGQRTSYEQYF. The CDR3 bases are TGCAGTGCTGGACAGAGGACCTCCTACGAGCAGTACTTC.

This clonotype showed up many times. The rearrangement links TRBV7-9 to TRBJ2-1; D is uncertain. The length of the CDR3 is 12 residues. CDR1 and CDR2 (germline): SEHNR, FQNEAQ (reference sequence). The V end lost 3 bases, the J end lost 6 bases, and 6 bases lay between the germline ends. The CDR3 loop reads CASSFQSNEQFF. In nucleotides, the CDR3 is TGTGCCAGCAGCTTCCAAAGCAATGAGCAGTTCTTC.

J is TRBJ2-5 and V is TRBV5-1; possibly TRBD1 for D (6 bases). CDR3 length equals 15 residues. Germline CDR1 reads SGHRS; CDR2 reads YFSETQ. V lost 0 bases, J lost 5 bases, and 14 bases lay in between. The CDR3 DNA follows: TGCGCCAGCAGCTTGGGTGACAGGTCCCAGGAGACCCAGTACTTC. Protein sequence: CASSLGDRSQETQYF.